These T cell receptor beta chains were read from a single sample in a study of CD8 T cells in ankylosing spondylitis. From the 5' RACE reads, TCRdb called clonotypes with MiXCR, one entry per CDR3 protein. The sample yields 500,000 to 650,000 distinct CDR3 sequences, roughly 5% seen once. The sequenced material came from blood, either unsorted or a sorted T cell fraction (not recorded which). The receptor source for this set is a male donor with ankylosing spondylitis. Each CDR3 is given with its conserved first and last residue. A D gene is named only where the DNA matches it firmly. Clone size is not always given. Where it is, it says once, few, many or a class for expanded clones.

clone size	V gene	J gene	D gene	CDR3 DNA	CDR3 protein
few	TRBV6-1	TRBJ2-7	.	TGTGCCAGCAGTGGGAGGGGGCCCACCTACGAGCAGTACTTC	CASSGRGPTYEQYF
many	TRBV20-1	TRBJ2-3	TRBD2	TGCAGTGGCACACTAGCGGGGCGCGAAGATACGCAGTATTTT	CSGTLAGREDTQYF
few	TRBV11-2	TRBJ2-7	.	TGTGCCAGCAGCGCACTACGAATTTTGGCTAGCAAATTCGGAGCCTACGAGCAGTACTTC	CASSALRILASKFGAYEQYF
many	TRBV20-1	TRBJ2-5	.	TGCAGTGCTAGAGATCGACAGCCCAAGACCCAGTACTTC	CSARDRQPKTQYF
many	TRBV13	TRBJ1-3	.	TGTGCCAGCAGTAGTCCAGGGGAACCTGGAAACACCATATATTTT	CASSSPGEPGNTIYF
many	TRBV6-6	TRBJ1-2	.	TGTGCCAGCAGTTACTCAAGGGCCATCGGCACCTTC	CASSYSRAIGTF
many	TRBV12-3/TRBV12-4	TRBJ2-2	.	TGTGCCAGCAGTTTATCTTCTCAGAACACCGGGGAGCTGTTTTTT	CASSLSSQNTGELFF
few	TRBV28	TRBJ2-4	TRBD1	TGTGCCAGCAGTGAATACAGGGGGCCCCTAGCCAAAAACATTCAGTACTTC	CASSEYRGPLAKNIQYF
many	TRBV7-2	TRBJ1-5	.	TGTGCCAGCAGCCCTGGACGAAGGGGCAATCAGCCCCAGCATTTT	CASSPGRRGNQPQHF
few	TRBV6-5	TRBJ2-5	TRBD1	TGTGCCAGCAGTTACTTGGGGACAGGGGGTGAAGAGACCCAGTACTTC	CASSYLGTGGEETQYF
many	TRBV5-4	TRBJ1-1	.	TGTGCCAGCAGCGGGGGGACGAACACTGAAGCTTTCTTT	CASSGGTNTEAFF
many	TRBV20-1	TRBJ2-1	TRBD2	TGCAGTGCTAGGGGGACTAGCGGGAGACTAGATGAGCAGTTCTTC	CSARGTSGRLDEQFF
many	TRBV4-2	TRBJ2-3	.	TGTGCCAGCAGCCAAGATAGGGGCCCGAGCACAGATACGCAGTATTTT	CASSQDRGPSTDTQYF
many	TRBV27	TRBJ2-1	TRBD2	TGTGCCAGCAGTTTATCGGGCGGGAGCATTCCTGAGCAGTTCTTC	CASSLSGGSIPEQFF
many	TRBV7-3	TRBJ2-2	TRBD2	TGTGCCAGCAGCTCCCTAGCGGGGGGACACACCGGGGAGCTGTTTTTT	CASSSLAGGHTGELFF
many	TRBV18	TRBJ1-5	.	TGTGCCAGCTCACCGGGGCTAGGCCAGCCCCAGCATTTT	CASSPGLGQPQHF
many	TRBV5-1	TRBJ2-3	.	TGCGCCAGCAGCTTAAAGCACAGGGCGGAGAGCACAGATACGCAGTATTTT	CASSLKHRAESTDTQYF
many	TRBV29-1	TRBJ1-1	.	TGCAGCGTACGGGGGAACACTGAAGCTTTCTTT	CSVRGNTEAFF
many	TRBV20-1	TRBJ2-1	.	TGCAGTGCCACTGGGGGAGCCAGAGGGAACAATGAGCAGTTCTTC	CSATGGARGNNEQFF
many	TRBV6-5	TRBJ2-1	TRBD2	TGTGCCAGCAGTTTGCTAGCGGGGGGGGGTTCTGGGAATGAGCAGTTCTTC	CASSLLAGGGSGNEQFF
many	TRBV5-1	TRBJ2-7	.	TGCGCCAGCAGCTTATATATGCAAAGCTACGAGCAGTACTTC	CASSLYMQSYEQYF
many	TRBV5-1	TRBJ2-2	.	TGCGCCAGCACACACGGGGGAGTCGGGGAGCTGTTTTTT	CASTHGGVGELFF
.	TRBV29-1	TRBJ2-1	.	TGCAGCGTTTGGGGGGTATCCTACAATGAGCAGTTCTTC	CSVWGVSYNEQFF
many	TRBV5-1	TRBJ2-4	.	TGCGCCAGCAGCTCCTCGACAGGAAATATAGCCAAAAACATTCAGTACTTC	CASSSSTGNIAKNIQYF
.	TRBV6-1	TRBJ2-2	.	TGTGCCAGCAGTGAAGGAAGGGACTTGCGGGAGCTGTTTTTT	CASSEGRDLRELFF
many	TRBV5-1	TRBJ2-3	.	TGCGCCAGCAGCCCTGAAACAGATACGCAGTATTTT	CASSPETDTQYF
many	TRBV18	TRBJ2-7	.	TGTGCCAGCTCACCATTTGAAGGAATCGAGCAGTACTTC	CASSPFEGIEQYF
few	TRBV27	TRBJ2-7	.	TGTGCCAGCAGTTTATCTTGGCAGGGCTACTACGAGCAGTACTTC	CASSLSWQGYYEQYF
many	TRBV20-1	TRBJ2-3	TRBD2	TGCAGTGGAAGCGGGGTCACAGATACGCAGTATTTT	CSGSGVTDTQYF
many	TRBV12-3/TRBV12-4	TRBJ1-1	.	TGTGCCAGCAACCGGGACGGCCTCACGGAAGCTTTCTTT	CASNRDGLTEAFF
many	TRBV29-1	TRBJ1-1	.	TGCAGCGCGGACAGAGGTTGGAACACTGAAGCTTTCTTT	CSADRGWNTEAFF
many	TRBV7-6	TRBJ2-7	.	TGTGCCAGCAGCTTAGTTGGGACCAGGTTTGGGGGCTACGAGCAGTACTTC	CASSLVGTRFGGYEQYF
many	TRBV12-3/TRBV12-4	TRBJ1-2	.	TGTGCCAGCAGTTTAGGGGACGGCGGCTATGGCTACACCTTC	CASSLGDGGYGYTF
many	TRBV5-5	TRBJ1-1	.	TGTGCCAGCAGCTCGAGACGGACGAACACTGAAGCTTTCTTT	CASSSRRTNTEAFF
many	TRBV9	TRBJ1-1	.	TGTGCCAGCAGCGTAGCCCTGGGGACTGAAGCTTTCTTT	CASSVALGTEAFF
many	TRBV5-1	TRBJ1-2	TRBD1	TGCGCCAGCAGTTATGATAGGGGGCAAGGCTACACCTTC	CASSYDRGQGYTF
.	TRBV6-2/TRBV6-3	TRBJ2-5	TRBD1	TGTGCCAGCAGTTACTATATCCGGACAGGGAAGGAGGAGACCCAGTACTTC	CASSYYIRTGKEETQYF
many	TRBV12-3/TRBV12-4	TRBJ1-5	.	TGTGCCAGCAGTTTTTCGGGGTCTCTGCCCCAGCATTTT	CASSFSGSLPQHF
many	TRBV12-3/TRBV12-4	TRBJ2-4	.	TGTGCCAGCAGTTTGTCTAGAGAGGGTCAGTACTTC	CASSLSREGQYF
.	TRBV11-1	TRBJ2-5	.	TGTGCCAGCAGCCCCAATTTGGTACGAGAGACCCAGTACTTC	CASSPNLVRETQYF
.	TRBV6-6	TRBJ1-1	TRBD1	TGTGCCATCGATACAGGGGCGGGCGCTGAAGCTTTCTTT	CAIDTGAGAEAFF
many	TRBV6-2/TRBV6-3	TRBJ2-4	.	TGTGCCAGCAGTGACAGGACACGGGGCAAAAACATTCAGTACTTC	CASSDRTRGKNIQYF
many	TRBV20-1	TRBJ2-7	.	TGCAGTGCTAGAGATCGGCGACAGGACCCCTACGAGCAGTACTTC	CSARDRRQDPYEQYF
many	TRBV7-9	TRBJ2-7	TRBD1	TGTGCCAGCAGCCCTTCTAAGGAGACAGGGGGTTCCGAGCAGTACTTC	CASSPSKETGGSEQYF
many	TRBV4-1	TRBJ1-3	.	TGCGCCAGCAGCCAAGATGGTCTCTCTGGAAACACCATATATTTT	CASSQDGLSGNTIYF
many	TRBV5-1	TRBJ1-1	.	TGCGCCAGCAGCTTGACGAGTGGCAGGGCGAACACTGAAGCTTTCTTT	CASSLTSGRANTEAFF
few	TRBV7-7	TRBJ2-1	TRBD2	TGTGCTAGCAGCTTCGCAGCGGGAGCTGTTAATGAGCAGTTCTTC	CASSFAAGAVNEQFF
many	TRBV20-1	TRBJ1-2	TRBD1	TGCAGTGCTCGATCGCCCGGACAGGGGGTCTATGGCTACACCTTC	CSARSPGQGVYGYTF
.	TRBV25-1	TRBJ2-7	.	TGTGCCAGCACTCGAGCAGGAGGGGACGAGCAGTACTTC	CASTRAGGDEQYF
few	TRBV5-1	TRBJ2-3	TRBD1	TGCGCCAGCACACGACCGGACAGGGGAACAGATACGCAGTATTTT	CASTRPDRGTDTQYF
many	TRBV7-2	TRBJ2-1	.	TGTGCCAGCAGCTTACTTGGGCAGAGCTCCTACAATGAGCAGTTCTTC	CASSLLGQSSYNEQFF
few	TRBV13	TRBJ1-4	.	TGTGCCAGCGGGCTTTTGGGAGCAACTAATGAAAAACTGTTTTTT	CASGLLGATNEKLFF
many	TRBV6-5	TRBJ1-1	.	TGTGCCAGCAGTTACTTGGGAGGGAAGACTGAAGCTTTCTTT	CASSYLGGKTEAFF
many	TRBV5-1	TRBJ2-2	.	TGCGCCAGCAGCTTGGTACCATTAAGCACCGGGGAGCTGTTTTTT	CASSLVPLSTGELFF
many	TRBV7-8	TRBJ2-7	.	TGTGCCAGCAGCTCCTACAGGAGGAGCTCCTACGAGCAGTACTTC	CASSSYRRSSYEQYF
many	TRBV5-1	TRBJ2-5	.	TGCGCCAGCAACTGGGGCAGCGAAGAGACCCAGTACTTC	CASNWGSEETQYF
many	TRBV27	TRBJ2-3	.	TGTGCCAGCAGCTCACGACTAGGTTGGGGCACAGATACGCAGTATTTT	CASSSRLGWGTDTQYF
many	TRBV24-1	TRBJ1-2	TRBD1	TGTGCCACCAGTGATCCGGGACAGGGTGAATTTGGCTACACCTTC	CATSDPGQGEFGYTF
.	TRBV5-8	TRBJ2-7	.	TGTGCCAGCAGCCTTGGGGGTCACGATGGCGAGCAGTACTTC	CASSLGGHDGEQYF
many	TRBV4-2	TRBJ2-5	.	TGTGCCAGCAGCCAAGTCGGCATAGCAGATATACTCCAAGAGACCCAGTACTTC	CASSQVGIADILQETQYF